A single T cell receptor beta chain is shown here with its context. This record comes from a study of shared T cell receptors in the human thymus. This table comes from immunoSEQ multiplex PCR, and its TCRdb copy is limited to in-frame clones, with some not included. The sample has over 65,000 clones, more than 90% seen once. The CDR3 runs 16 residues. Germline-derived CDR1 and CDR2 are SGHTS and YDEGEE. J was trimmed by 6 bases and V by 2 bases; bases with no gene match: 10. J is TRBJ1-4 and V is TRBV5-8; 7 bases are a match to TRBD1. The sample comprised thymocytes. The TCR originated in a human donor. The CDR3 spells CASSLVNRGGDEKLFF. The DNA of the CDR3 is TGTGCCAGCAGCTTAGTCAACAGGGGTGGCGATGAAAAACTGTTTTTT.